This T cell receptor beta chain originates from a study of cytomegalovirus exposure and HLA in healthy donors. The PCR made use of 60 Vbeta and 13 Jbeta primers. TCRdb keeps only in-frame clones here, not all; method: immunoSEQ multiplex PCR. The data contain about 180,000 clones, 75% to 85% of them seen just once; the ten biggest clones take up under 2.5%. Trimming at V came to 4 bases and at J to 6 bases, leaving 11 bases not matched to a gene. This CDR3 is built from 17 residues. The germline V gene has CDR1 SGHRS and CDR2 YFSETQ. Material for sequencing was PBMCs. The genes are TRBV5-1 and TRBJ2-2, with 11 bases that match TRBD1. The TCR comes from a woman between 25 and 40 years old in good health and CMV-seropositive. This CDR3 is CASSLLLPGQGAGELFF. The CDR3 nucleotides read TGCGCCAGCAGCCTCCTCCTTCCGGGACAGGGGGCCGGGGAGCTGTTTTTT.